The rows below give T cell receptor beta chains drawn from one sample of a study of T cells after yellow fever vaccination. TCRdb redid the calling of the 5' RACE reads with MiXCR, one entry per CDR3 protein. The sample contains around 350,000 distinct CDR3 sequences, roughly 11% of which appear only once. The sequences come from PBMCs, collected on the day of the first yellow fever vaccination. The receptors were sampled from a man younger than 35 who received the YFV17D yellow fever vaccine. Each CDR3 is given with its conserved first and last residue. The D gene is left open where the match is weak. The listing skips clone size in some rows; elsewhere it reads once, few, many or a size class.

D	J	size	V	DNA	CDR3
TRBD2	TRBJ2-3	-	TRBV7-2	TGTGCCAGCAGCTTTAACCCCCCTCACGGCGGGGGGTTGGCAGATACGCAGTATTTT	CASSFNPPHGGGLADTQYF
TRBD2	TRBJ2-3	-	TRBV5-4	TGTGCCAGCAGCTTCCTACTAGCGGGGGGAAGCACAGATACGCAGTATTTT	CASSFLLAGGSTDTQYF
TRBD1	TRBJ1-1	-	TRBV5-5	TGTGCCAGCAGCTTGAGTTTCACAGGGGGCGAAGCTTTCTTT	CASSLSFTGGEAFF
TRBD1	TRBJ2-3	-	TRBV10-3	TGTGCCATCAGTGAGTCGAGGACAACAGGGGGTACAGATACGCAGTATTTT	CAISESRTTGGTDTQYF
-	TRBJ2-2	-	TRBV19	TGTGCCAGTAGTGGGGACTCGCCCGCGGACACCGGGGAGCTGTTTTTT	CASSGDSPADTGELFF
TRBD2	TRBJ2-3	many	TRBV6-1	TGTGCCAGCAGTCTGGGACTAGAAACAGATACGCAGTATTTT	CASSLGLETDTQYF
-	TRBJ2-1	-	TRBV15	TGTGCCACCAGCAGAGATCTGGGGCGGCGAAGCTCCTACAATGAGCAGTTCTTC	CATSRDLGRRSSYNEQFF
TRBD2	TRBJ2-3	few	TRBV5-1	TGCGCCAGCAGCCCTGGGAGGGCCCGCACAGATACGCAGTATTTT	CASSPGRARTDTQYF
-	TRBJ2-3	-	TRBV3-1	TGTGCCAGCAGCCTAAGGAATTGGGGTACGCAGTATTTT	CASSLRNWGTQYF
TRBD1	TRBJ1-2	few	TRBV25-1	TGTGCCAGCAGTGGGGGGACAGGTGGTTATGGCTACACCTTC	CASSGGTGGYGYTF
-	TRBJ1-3	few	TRBV12-3/TRBV12-4	TGTGCCAGCAGTTTATTACGAGTCTCTGGAAACACCATATATTTT	CASSLLRVSGNTIYF
-	TRBJ1-1	-	TRBV5-1	TGCGCCAGCCGCAAGGCAGGGGCCACTGAAGCTTTCTTT	CASRKAGATEAFF
-	TRBJ2-3	-	TRBV29-1	TGCAGCGGGGGCGAGGTTGATGATACGCAGTATTTT	CSGGEVDDTQYF
TRBD2	TRBJ2-3	many	TRBV6-5	TGTGCCAGCAGTTACTCGCGGCGACTAGCGGGGCGCACAGATACGCAGTATTTT	CASSYSRRLAGRTDTQYF
TRBD1	TRBJ1-5	few	TRBV10-1	TGCGCCAGCAGAACACCCACCGTCCCGGGACAGGGGAGGATAGGACATAGCAATCAGCCCCAGCATTTT	CASRTPTVPGQGRIGHSNQPQHF
-	TRBJ1-1	few	TRBV7-3	TGTGCCAGCAGCTTAGGGGGCGGATACACTGAAGCTTTCTTT	CASSLGGGYTEAFF
TRBD1	TRBJ1-2	-	TRBV12-3/TRBV12-4	TGTGCCAGCAACCCGACAGGGGAACCTAACTATGGCTACACCTTC	CASNPTGEPNYGYTF
-	TRBJ2-6	few	TRBV10-3	TGTGCCATCAGTGAGTCGCCGGGGCTTGGGGCCAACGTCCTGACTTTC	CAISESPGLGANVLTF
-	TRBJ2-7	many	TRBV7-9	TGTGCCAGCAGCTTAGGTCTATTCCAGAAATCCTACGAGCAGTACTTC	CASSLGLFQKSYEQYF
-	TRBJ2-7	-	TRBV10-3	TGTGCCATCAGTGAGTCAGGGCCGCGGTACTTC	CAISESGPRYF
TRBD1	TRBJ1-1	few	TRBV7-6	TGTGCCAGCAGCTTAGAGGCGGGACAGCCTGAAGCTTTCTTT	CASSLEAGQPEAFF
-	TRBJ2-7	few	TRBV6-1	TGTGCCAGCAGTCAGACAGCTGTTACCTACGAGCAGTACTTC	CASSQTAVTYEQYF
-	TRBJ1-1	few	TRBV3-1	TGTGCCAGCAGCCACCCAGCAGGGAAGGCTTTCTTT	CASSHPAGKAFF
TRBD2	TRBJ2-3	few	TRBV7-2	TGTGCCAGCAGCTTTTTAGCGGGGTCTAGCACAGATACGCAGTATTTT	CASSFLAGSSTDTQYF
-	TRBJ2-7	few	TRBV7-9	TGTGCCAGCAGCCTTGATTCTTTCGGGATTACTAATGCGTACTTC	CASSLDSFGITNAYF
-	TRBJ1-1	few	TRBV2	TGTGCCAGCAGTTCCAGGGAGGGTACTGAAGCTTTCTTT	CASSSREGTEAFF
TRBD1	TRBJ1-3	few	TRBV7-9	TGTGCCAGCAGCGAGGGACAGGCGGACACCATATATTTT	CASSEGQADTIYF
-	TRBJ1-1	few	TRBV5-1	TGCGCCAGCAGCTTGGACTCGTGGGTGAACACTGAAGCTTTCTTT	CASSLDSWVNTEAFF
TRBD2	TRBJ2-1	many	TRBV5-4	TGTGCCAGCAGCCCCACCGGGACTAGCGTCAATGAGCAGTTCTTC	CASSPTGTSVNEQFF
TRBD1	TRBJ1-2	few	TRBV11-2	TGTGCCAGCAGCTCCAACAGGGGGTACTCTGGCTACACCTTC	CASSSNRGYSGYTF
-	TRBJ2-7	few	TRBV2	TGTGCCAGCAGGTCGGACCGTCACGAGCAGTACTTC	CASRSDRHEQYF
-	TRBJ1-1	many	TRBV24-1	TGTGCCACCAGTGATAAATGGGGGTCAGCTTTCTTT	CATSDKWGSAFF
-	TRBJ2-3	few	TRBV11-2	TGTGCCAGCAGTCCCCGGGCGGGACCAGATACGCAGTATTTT	CASSPRAGPDTQYF
-	TRBJ1-3	-	TRBV3-1	TGTGCCAGCAGCCCCCCCTACTCTGGAAACACCATATATTTT	CASSPPYSGNTIYF
TRBD1	TRBJ2-1	-	TRBV10-3	TGTGCCATCAGTGTTCAGGGGGATGTGAATGAGCAGTTCTTC	CAISVQGDVNEQFF
-	TRBJ2-7	-	TRBV18	TGTGCCAGCTCACCAATGGCAGGATCCTACGAGCAGTACTTC	CASSPMAGSYEQYF
-	TRBJ1-5	few	TRBV7-6	TGTGCCAGCAGCTTGGAAGACGCAGGCAATCAGCCCCAGCATTTT	CASSLEDAGNQPQHF